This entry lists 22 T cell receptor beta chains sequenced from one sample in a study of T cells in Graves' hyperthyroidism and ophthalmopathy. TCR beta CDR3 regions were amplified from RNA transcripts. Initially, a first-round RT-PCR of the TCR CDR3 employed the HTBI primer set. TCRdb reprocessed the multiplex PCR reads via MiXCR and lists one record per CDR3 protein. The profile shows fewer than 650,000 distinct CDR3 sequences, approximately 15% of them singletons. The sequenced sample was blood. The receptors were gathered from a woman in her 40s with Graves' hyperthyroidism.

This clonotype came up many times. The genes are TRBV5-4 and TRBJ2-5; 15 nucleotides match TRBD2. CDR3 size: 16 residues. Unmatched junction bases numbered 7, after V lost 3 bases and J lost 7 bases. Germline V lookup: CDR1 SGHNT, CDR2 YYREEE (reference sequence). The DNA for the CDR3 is TGTGCCAGCAGCTGGGGGACTAGCGGGAGGACAGGGACCCAGTACTTC. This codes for CASSWGTSGRTGTQYF.

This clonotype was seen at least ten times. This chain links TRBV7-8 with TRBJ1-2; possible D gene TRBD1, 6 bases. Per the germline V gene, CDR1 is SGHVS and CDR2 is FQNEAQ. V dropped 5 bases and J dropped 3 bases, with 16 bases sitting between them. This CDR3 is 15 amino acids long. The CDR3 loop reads CASSARDTVHYGYTF. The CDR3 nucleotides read TGTGCCAGCAGCGCCCGGGACACGGTTCACTATGGCTACACCTTC.

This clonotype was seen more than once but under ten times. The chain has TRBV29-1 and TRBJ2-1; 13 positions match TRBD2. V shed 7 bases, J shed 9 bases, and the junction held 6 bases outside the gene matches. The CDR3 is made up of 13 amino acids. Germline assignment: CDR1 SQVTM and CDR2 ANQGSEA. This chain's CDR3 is CSGTSGSGTEQFF. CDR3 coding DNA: TGCAGCGGGACTAGCGGGAGCGGCACTGAGCAGTTCTTC.

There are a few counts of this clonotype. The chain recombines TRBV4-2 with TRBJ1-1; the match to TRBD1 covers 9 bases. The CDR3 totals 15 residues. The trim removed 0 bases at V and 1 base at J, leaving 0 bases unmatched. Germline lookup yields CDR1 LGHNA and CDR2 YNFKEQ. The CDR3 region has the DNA TGTGCCAGCAGCCAAGAGGACAGGGGGAACACTGAAGCTTTCTTT. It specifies CASSQEDRGNTEAFF.

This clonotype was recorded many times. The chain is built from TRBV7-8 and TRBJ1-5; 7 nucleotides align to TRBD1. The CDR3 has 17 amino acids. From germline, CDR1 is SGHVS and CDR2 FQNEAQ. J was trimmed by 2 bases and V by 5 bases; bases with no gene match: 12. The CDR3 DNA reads TGTGCCAGCAGCCACACCGGGAACACAGGGGGCAATCAGCCCCAGCATTTT. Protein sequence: CASSHTGNTGGNQPQHF.

The CDR3 spells CAWALGGRTEAFF. The CDR3, as DNA: TGTGCCTGGGCCCTGGGGGGGCGGACTGAAGCTTTCTTT. The genes are TRBV30 and TRBJ1-1; D possibly corresponds to TRBD1 (6 bases). V was trimmed by 5 bases and J by 5 bases, leaving 15 bases between them. This CDR3 contains 13 residues. The germline V gene encodes CDR1 GTSNPN and CDR2 SVGIG (reference sequence).

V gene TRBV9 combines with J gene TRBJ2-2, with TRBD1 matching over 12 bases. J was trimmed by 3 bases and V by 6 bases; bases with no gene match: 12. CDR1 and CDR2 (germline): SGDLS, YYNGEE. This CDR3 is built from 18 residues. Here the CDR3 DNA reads TGTGCCAGCAACCAAGGGGGACAGGGGGCGCCGGACACCGGGGAGCTGTTTTTT. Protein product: CASNQGGQGAPDTGELFF.

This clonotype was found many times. Here the CDR3 DNA reads TGTGCCAGCAGCCAGGACAGGGGGGACGAGCAGTACTTC. As protein: CASSQDRGDEQYF. The V and J genes are TRBV7-2 and TRBJ2-7; 10 bases map to TRBD1. J lost 5 bases, V lost 5 bases, and 3 bases had no gene match. This CDR3 has 13 amino acids. The germline V gene encodes CDR1 SGHTA and CDR2 FQGNSA.

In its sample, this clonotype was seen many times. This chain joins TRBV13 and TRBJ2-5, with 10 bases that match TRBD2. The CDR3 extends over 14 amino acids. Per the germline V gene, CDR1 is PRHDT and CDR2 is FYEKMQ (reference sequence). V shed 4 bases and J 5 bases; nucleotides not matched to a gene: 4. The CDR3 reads CASSSSGSSETQYF. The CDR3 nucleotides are TGTGCCAGCAGCTCTAGCGGGAGTAGTGAGACCCAGTACTTC.

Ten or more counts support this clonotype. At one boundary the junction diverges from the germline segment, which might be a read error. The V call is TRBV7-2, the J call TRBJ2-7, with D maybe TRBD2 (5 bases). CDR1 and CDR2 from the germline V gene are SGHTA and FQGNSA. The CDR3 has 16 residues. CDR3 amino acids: CASSLALVRAAYEQYF. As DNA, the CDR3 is TGTGCCAGCAGCCTAGCCCTAGTGCGAGCGGCCTACGAGCAGTACTTC.

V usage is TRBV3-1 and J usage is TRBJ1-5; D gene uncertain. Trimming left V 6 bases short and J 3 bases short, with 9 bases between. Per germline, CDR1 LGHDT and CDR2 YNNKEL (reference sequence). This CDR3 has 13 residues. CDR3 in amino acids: CASSATDNQPQHF. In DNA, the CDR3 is TGTGCCAGCAGTGCCACAGACAATCAGCCCCAGCATTTT.

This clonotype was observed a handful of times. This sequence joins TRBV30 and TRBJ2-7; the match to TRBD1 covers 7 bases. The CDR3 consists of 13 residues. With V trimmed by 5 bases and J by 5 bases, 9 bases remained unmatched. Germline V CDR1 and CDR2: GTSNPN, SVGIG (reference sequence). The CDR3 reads CAWRPTGNHEQYF. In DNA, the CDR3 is TGTGCCTGGCGACCGACAGGGAACCACGAGCAGTACTTC.

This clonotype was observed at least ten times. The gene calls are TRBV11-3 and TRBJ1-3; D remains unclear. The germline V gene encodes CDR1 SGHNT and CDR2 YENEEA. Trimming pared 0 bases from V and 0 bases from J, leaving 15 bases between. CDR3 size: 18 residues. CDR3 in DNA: TGTGCCAGCAGCTTAGACGGTTGGGGAAGGATCTCTGGAAACACCATATATTTT. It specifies CASSLDGWGRISGNTIYF.

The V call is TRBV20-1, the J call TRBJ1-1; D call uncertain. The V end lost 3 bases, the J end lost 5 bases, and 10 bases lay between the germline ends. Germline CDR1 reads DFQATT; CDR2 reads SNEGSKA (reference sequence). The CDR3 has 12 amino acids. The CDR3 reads CSASWSTTEAFF. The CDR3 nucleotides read TGCAGTGCTAGTTGGTCTACAACTGAAGCTTTCTTT.

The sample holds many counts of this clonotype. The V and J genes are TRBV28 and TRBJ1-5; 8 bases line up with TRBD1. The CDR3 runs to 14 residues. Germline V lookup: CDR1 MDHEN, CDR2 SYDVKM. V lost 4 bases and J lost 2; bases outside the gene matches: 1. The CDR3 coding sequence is TGTGCCAGCAGTTGGGGACAGGGCAATCAGCCCCAGCATTTT. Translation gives CASSWGQGNQPQHF.

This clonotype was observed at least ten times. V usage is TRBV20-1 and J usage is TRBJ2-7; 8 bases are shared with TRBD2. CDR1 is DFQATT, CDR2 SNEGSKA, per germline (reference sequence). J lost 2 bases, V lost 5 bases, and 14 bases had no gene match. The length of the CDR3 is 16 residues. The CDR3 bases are TGCAGTGCTCCCGCTCCCTCTAGCGGGCGACCCTACGAGCAGTACTTC. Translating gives CSAPAPSSGRPYEQYF.

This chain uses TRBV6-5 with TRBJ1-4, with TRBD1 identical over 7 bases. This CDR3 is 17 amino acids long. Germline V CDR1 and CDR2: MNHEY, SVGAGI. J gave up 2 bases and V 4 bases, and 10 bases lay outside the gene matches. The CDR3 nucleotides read TGTGCCAGCAGTTCCGATCCCGGCAGGGGGACTAATGAAAAACTGTTTTTT. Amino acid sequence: CASSSDPGRGTNEKLFF.

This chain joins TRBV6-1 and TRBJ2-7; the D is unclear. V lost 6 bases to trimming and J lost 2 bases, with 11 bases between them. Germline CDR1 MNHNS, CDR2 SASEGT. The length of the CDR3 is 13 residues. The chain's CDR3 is CASRLTHTYEQYF. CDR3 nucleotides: TGTGCCAGCAGATTGACACACACCTACGAGCAGTACTTC.

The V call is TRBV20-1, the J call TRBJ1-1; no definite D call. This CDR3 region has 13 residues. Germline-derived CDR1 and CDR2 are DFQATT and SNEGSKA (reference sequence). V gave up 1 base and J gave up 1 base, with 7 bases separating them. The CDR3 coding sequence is TGCAGTGCTAGAGGACATACGAACACTGAAGCTTTCTTT. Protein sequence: CSARGHTNTEAFF.

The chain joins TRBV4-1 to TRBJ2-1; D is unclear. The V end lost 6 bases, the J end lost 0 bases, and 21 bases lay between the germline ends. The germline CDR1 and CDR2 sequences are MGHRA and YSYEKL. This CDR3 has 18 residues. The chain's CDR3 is CASRPYVGGISSYNEQFF. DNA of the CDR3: TGCGCCAGCAGACCTTATGTCGGTGGGATTAGCTCCTACAATGAGCAGTTCTTC.

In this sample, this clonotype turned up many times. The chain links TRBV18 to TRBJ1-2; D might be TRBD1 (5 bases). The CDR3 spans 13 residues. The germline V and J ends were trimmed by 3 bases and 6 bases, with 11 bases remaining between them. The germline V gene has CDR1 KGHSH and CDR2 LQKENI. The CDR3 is CASSPRQGDGYTF. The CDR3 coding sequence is TGTGCCAGCTCACCCCGGCAGGGAGATGGCTACACCTTC. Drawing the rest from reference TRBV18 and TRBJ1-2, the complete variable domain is NAGVMQNPRHLVRRRGQEARLRCSPMKGHSHVYWYRQLPEEGLKFMVYLQKENIIDESGMPKERFSAEFPKEGPSILRIQQVVRGDSAAYFCASSPRQGDGYTFGSGTRLTVV.

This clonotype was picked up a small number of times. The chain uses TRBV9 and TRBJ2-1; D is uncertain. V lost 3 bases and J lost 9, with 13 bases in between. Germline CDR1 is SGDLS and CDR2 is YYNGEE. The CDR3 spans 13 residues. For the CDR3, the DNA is TGTGCCAGCAGCGCGTCGATGCTCGCTGAGCAGTTCTTC. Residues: CASSASMLAEQFF.